This record covers a single T cell receptor beta chain. The sample comes from a study of blood T cell repertoires in COVID-19. Original methodology: Using reference gene primer amplification, nucleated cell counts were estimated. The assay was immunoSEQ multiplex PCR, and TCRdb's table has in-frame clones only and misses some. V and J calls and clone size are as listed in that table; D and trimming were resolved from the DNA. This table holds roughly 180,000 clones, about 85% found once. Everyone who took part was roughly 18 to 95 years old, and they came from 20 to 25 US areas. CDR3 length equals 13 residues. Deletions cut 4 bases from V and 0 bases from J, with 9 bases between. Germline V lookup: CDR1 SQVTM, CDR2 ANQGSEA.

Sequencing was done on a sample of PBMCs or T cells enriched from blood (not recorded which). The V call is TRBV29-1, the J call TRBJ1-2; no definite D call. This receptor was identified in a woman aged 40 to 50 with acute COVID-19. The CDR3, as DNA: TGCAGCGTTGGTATGAGATCTAACTATGGCTACACCTTC. Translating it yields CSVGMRSNYGYTF.